A single sample is the source of the 3 T cell receptor beta chains below, sequenced in a study of blood T cell repertoires in COVID-19. Measured with immunoSEQ multiplex PCR; TCRdb has only the in-frame clones, and not every one. The data show about 94,000 clones, around 87% seen once. Specimen: peripheral blood. The receptor set was obtained from an elderly woman with acute or convalescent COVID-19.

V and J are TRBV12-5 and TRBJ2-3, with 9 bases that match TRBD2. Germline-derived CDR1 and CDR2 are LGHNT and FRNRAP. With V trimmed by 1 base and J by 3 bases, 2 bases remained unmatched. The CDR3 contains 15 residues. The CDR3 loop reads CASGLGGRETDTQYF. CDR3 bases: TGTGCTAGTGGTTTGGGCGGGAGGGAGACAGATACGCAGTATTTT.

This clone was seen once. This rearrangement joins TRBV7-2 to TRBJ1-2, with 8 bases that match TRBD1. The CDR3 contains 14 residues. V dropped 1 base and J dropped 5; count of bases not matched to a gene: 3. Germline V gene sequence: CDR1 SGHTA, CDR2 FQGNSA. DNA for the CDR3: TGTGCCAGCAGCTTAGGGACAGGGAGGTATGGCTACACCTTC. It encodes CASSLGTGRYGYTF. Complete variable domain (other parts from reference TRBV7-2 and TRBJ1-2): GAGVSQSPSNKVTEKGKDVELRCDPISGHTALYWYRQSLGQGLEFLIYFQGNSAPDKSGLPSDRFSAERTGGSVSTLTIQRTQQEDSAVYLCASSLGTGRYGYTFGSGTRLTVV.

The chain employs TRBV2 and TRBJ2-7; TRBD2 matches at 13 bases. The CDR3 is 17 amino acids. The trim removed 6 bases at V and 3 bases at J, leaving 11 bases unmatched. In germline, CDR1 is SNHLY, CDR2 FYNNEI. The CDR3 spells CASRDPGLAGKGYEQYF. CDR3 nucleotide sequence: TGTGCCAGCAGGGATCCGGGACTAGCGGGAAAAGGCTACGAGCAGTACTTC.